The 16 T cell receptor beta chains given below trace back to one sample, sequenced in a study of T cells in localized non-small cell lung cancer. Profiled with immunoSEQ multiplex PCR; TCRdb holds only in-frame clones, not every one. Of some 1,500 clones in the sample, 20% to 30% were seen once. Source: lung tumor tissue, taken before any cancer treatment. These TCRs come from a man between 40 and 70 years old with stage I squamous cell lung carcinoma.

V usage is TRBV12-5 and J usage is TRBJ2-7; D is undetermined. The CDR3 length is 11 residues. Trimming pared 6 bases from V and 4 bases from J, leaving 7 bases between. CDR1 LGHNT and CDR2 FRNRAP come from the germline V gene. The CDR3 region has the DNA TGTGCTAGTGGAGACTTATACGAGCAGTACTTC. Translation: CASGDLYEQYF.

The CDR3 region has the DNA TGTGCCAGCAGCCCCAACCGGGACAGGGGCGGGAGCGGCCTCGGGGAGCTGTTTTTT. Its translation is CASSPNRDRGGSGLGELFF. V is TRBV7-5 and J is TRBJ2-2; the table gives TRBD1 as D, unverified against the DNA. TRBV7-5 is a known pseudogene. This CDR3 spans 19 amino acids.

The chain joins TRBV30 to TRBJ1-3; D gene unclear. The CDR3 is 12 residues long. The V gene's germline CDR1 is GTSNPN and CDR2 SVGIG (reference sequence). Trimming took 4 bases from V and 1 from J, leaving 5 bases between them. This CDR3 is CAWKKSGNTIYF. The DNA of the CDR3 is TGTGCCTGGAAAAAGTCTGGAAACACCATATATTTT.

This sequence joins TRBV19 and TRBJ2-1; the match to TRBD2 covers 7 bases. After removal of 3 bases from V and 9 bases from J, the junction contained 11 bases not matched to a gene. The CDR3 runs 15 residues. Germline V CDR1 and CDR2: LNHDA, SQIVND (reference sequence). CDR3 sequence reads: CASSMEAGREFEQFF. The CDR3 DNA follows: TGTGCCAGTAGTATGGAGGCGGGGCGGGAGTTTGAGCAGTTCTTC.

This clone has just a few counts. V and J are TRBV6-8 and TRBJ1-1; 10 positions agree with TRBD1. J lost 7 bases, V lost 0 bases, and 11 bases had no gene match. Germline CDR1 is MNHGY and CDR2 is SAAAGT. The CDR3 is 17 residues long. CDR3 amino acids: CASSYSLGQGMTNEAFF. CDR3 nucleotide sequence: TGTGCCAGCAGTTACTCGTTGGGACAGGGGATGACAAATGAAGCTTTCTTT.

This clone was counted a few times. J is TRBJ1-1 and V is TRBV11-3, with D unresolved. Trimming pared 5 bases from V and 3 bases from J, leaving 16 bases between. The CDR3 covers 15 residues. Germline CDR1 SGHNT, CDR2 YENEEA. CDR3 sequence (DNA): TGTGCCAGCAGCCCCCGTGCGAGGGTGGACACTGAAGCTTTCTTT. It translates to CASSPRARVDTEAFF.

This clone was seen a handful of times. The genes are TRBV19 and TRBJ2-3; D is possibly TRBD1 (5 bases). The CDR3 is 15 amino acids. Germline V gives CDR1 LNHDA, CDR2 SQIVND (reference sequence). The V and J ends lost 3 bases and 2 bases respectively, with 12 bases between them. CDR3 protein: CASSIGTGATDTQYF. CDR3 in DNA: TGTGCCAGTAGTATTGGTACAGGAGCCACAGATACGCAGTATTTT.

V gene TRBV6-8 combines with J gene TRBJ1-2, with a possible D match to TRBD1 (5 bases). The CDR3 has 15 amino acids. The ends were cut back, 5 bases at V and 3 bases at J, with 16 bases in the middle. CDR1 is MNHGY, CDR2 SAAAGT, per germline. CDR3 nucleotide sequence: TGTGCCAGCAGTGCCGGACACGGAAATTACTATGGCTACACCTTC. The encoded protein is CASSAGHGNYYGYTF.

This clone was seen a few times. The chain is built from TRBV18 and TRBJ1-4; D remains unclear. The CDR3 runs to 16 residues. Looked up from germline, CDR1 is KGHSH and CDR2 is LQKENI. The germline V and J ends were trimmed by 1 base and 1 base, with 10 bases remaining between them. The CDR3 DNA reads TGTGCCAGCTCACCACAGGAAGGCCTAACTAATGAAAAACTGTTTTTT. Translated, it gives CASSPQEGLTNEKLFF.

This clone has more than one count but fewer than ten. J is TRBJ1-2 and V is TRBV1; the table's D call of TRBD1 was not tested on the DNA. TRBV1 is a documented pseudogene. This CDR3 is 16 amino acids long. The CDR3 protein is CASSQADRAFLSGYTF. The CDR3 coding sequence is TGCGCCAGCAGCCAAGCGGACAGGGCCTTCCTTTCTGGCTACACCTTC.

In this sample, this clone is medium-sized (0.01 to 0.1%). The genes are TRBV6-8 and TRBJ2-7, with a possible D match to TRBD1 (6 bases). V was pared by 7 bases and J by 5 bases, with 18 bases between. The length of the CDR3 is 14 residues. Germline CDR1 MNHGY, CDR2 SAAAGT. The CDR3 nucleotides read TGTGCCAGCACCAACAGGGAATCGAATAACGAGCAGTACTTC. This translates into CASTNRESNNEQYF.

In this sample, this clone turned up a few times. This chain joins TRBV10-3 and TRBJ2-7; D unclear. Germline assignment: CDR1 ENHRY and CDR2 SYGVKD. V gave up 1 base and J gave up 5 bases, with 12 bases separating them. This CDR3 has 14 residues. CDR3 sequence reads: CAISELLRVHEQYF. Here the CDR3 DNA reads TGTGCCATCAGTGAGTTGCTAAGGGTGCACGAGCAGTACTTC.

By share of the sample, this clone is medium-sized (0.01 to 0.1%). The V call is TRBV7-2, the J call TRBJ2-7; tentative D call: TRBD1 (6 bases). Germline V gives CDR1 SGHTA, CDR2 FQGNSA. V lost 2 bases and J 3 bases, leaving 8 bases between the germline ends. The CDR3 length is 13 residues. The CDR3, as DNA: TGTGCCAGCAGCTTAAAACAGGGCTACGAGCAGTACTTC. It codes for CASSLKQGYEQYF.

V is TRBV28 and J is TRBJ2-1; TRBD1 agrees at 8 bases. J gave up 7 bases and V 2 bases, and 10 bases lay outside the gene matches. CDR1 and CDR2 (germline): MDHEN, SYDVKM. The CDR3 is 16 amino acids. CDR3 bases: TGTGCCAGCAGTTTACCTGGACAGGGAATATGGAATGAGCAGTTCTTC. This gives the protein CASSLPGQGIWNEQFF.

The rearrangement links TRBV6-8 to TRBJ1-2; no definite D call. This CDR3 is 14 amino acids long. CDR1 is MNHGY, CDR2 SAAAGT, per germline. Trimming pared 0 bases from V and 3 bases from J, leaving 8 bases between. The DNA for the CDR3 is TGTGCCAGCAGTTACTCGGGAACCGACTATGGCTACACCTTC. Its translation: CASSYSGTDYGYTF.

By share, this clone ranks as medium-sized (0.01 to 0.1%). The CDR3 nucleotides are TGTGCCAGCAGTTCGACCCGGACAGGGATCGGCTATGGCTACACCTTC. This translates into CASSSTRTGIGYGYTF. V gene TRBV6-8 combines with J gene TRBJ1-2, with TRBD1 matching over 8 bases. Germline V lookup: CDR1 MNHGY, CDR2 SAAAGT. The V and J ends lost 4 bases and 4 bases, in that order; junction bases with no gene match: 11. CDR3 length equals 16 residues.